The T cell receptor beta chain under discussion was sequenced for a study of blood T cell repertoires in COVID-19. TCRdb's copy holds only in-frame clones and misses some; the assay was immunoSEQ multiplex PCR. The data contain some 280,000 clones, approximately 80% of them singletons. V shed 3 bases and J 2 bases; nucleotides not matched to a gene: 8. The CDR3 length is 16 residues. CDR1 is KGHDR and CDR2 is SFDVKD in the germline V gene. Sequenced input: peripheral blood. The chain recombines TRBV24-1 with TRBJ2-7, with 8 nucleotides matching TRBD1. The receptor comes from a woman aged 45-60 years with active or convalescent COVID-19. In DNA form, the CDR3 reads TGTGCCACCAGTGATCCCGGGACAGGAGTCGCCTACGAGCAGTACTTC. Encoded protein: CATSDPGTGVAYEQYF.